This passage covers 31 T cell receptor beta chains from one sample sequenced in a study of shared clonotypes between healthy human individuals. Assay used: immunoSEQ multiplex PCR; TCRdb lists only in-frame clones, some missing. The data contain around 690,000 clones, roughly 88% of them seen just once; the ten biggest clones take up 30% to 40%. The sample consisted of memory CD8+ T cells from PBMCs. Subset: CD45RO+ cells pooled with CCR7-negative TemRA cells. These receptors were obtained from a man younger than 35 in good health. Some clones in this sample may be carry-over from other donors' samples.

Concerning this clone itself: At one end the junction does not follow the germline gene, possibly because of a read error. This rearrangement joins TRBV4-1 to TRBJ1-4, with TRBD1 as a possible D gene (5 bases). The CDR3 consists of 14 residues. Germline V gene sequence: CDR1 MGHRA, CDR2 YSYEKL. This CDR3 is CASTQPGRNEKLFF. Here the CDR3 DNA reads TGCGCCAGCACCCAACCGGGGCGGAATGAAAAACTGTTTTTT.

The CDR3 reads CASSVGDRYGYTF. Here the CDR3 DNA reads TGTGCCAGCAGCGTGGGGGATCGCTATGGCTACACCTTC. The J gene is TRBJ1-2, the V gene TRBV9, with D tentatively TRBD1 (5 bases). Germline V gene data show CDR1 as SGDLS and CDR2 as YYNGEE. This CDR3 is 13 amino acids long. Trimming cost V 2 bases and J 4 bases, with 9 bases left between them.

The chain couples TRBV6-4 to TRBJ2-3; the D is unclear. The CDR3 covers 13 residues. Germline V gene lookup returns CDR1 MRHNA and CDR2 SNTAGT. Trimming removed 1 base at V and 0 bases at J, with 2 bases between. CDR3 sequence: CASSDFSTDTQYF. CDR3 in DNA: TGTGCCAGCAGTGACTTTAGCACAGATACGCAGTATTTT.

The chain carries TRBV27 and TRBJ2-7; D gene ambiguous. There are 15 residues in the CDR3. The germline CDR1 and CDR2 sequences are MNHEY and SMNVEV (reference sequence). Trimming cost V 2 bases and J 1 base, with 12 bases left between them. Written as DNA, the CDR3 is TGTGCCAGCAGTTTAAGGTCAGGATTGTCCTACGAGCAGTACTTC. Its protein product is CASSLRSGLSYEQYF.

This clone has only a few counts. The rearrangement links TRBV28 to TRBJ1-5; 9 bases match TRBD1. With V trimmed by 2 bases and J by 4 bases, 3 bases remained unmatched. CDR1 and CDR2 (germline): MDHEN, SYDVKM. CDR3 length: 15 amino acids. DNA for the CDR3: TGTGCCAGCAGTTTAAACAGGGGGCGAAATCAGCCCCAGCATTTT. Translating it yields CASSLNRGRNQPQHF.

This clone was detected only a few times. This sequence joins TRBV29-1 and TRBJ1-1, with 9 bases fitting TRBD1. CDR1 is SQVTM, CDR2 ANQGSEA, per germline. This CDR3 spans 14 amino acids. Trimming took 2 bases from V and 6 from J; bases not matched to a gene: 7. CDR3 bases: TGCAGCGTTGAACTTGGACAGGGGATTTCTGAAGCTTTCTTT. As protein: CSVELGQGISEAFF.

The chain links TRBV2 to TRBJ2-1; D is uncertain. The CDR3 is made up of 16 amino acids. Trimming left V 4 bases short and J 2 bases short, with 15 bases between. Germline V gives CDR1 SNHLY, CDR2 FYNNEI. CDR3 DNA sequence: TGTGCCAGCAGTGGATGGTCGCCTTCGCCCTACAATGAGCAGTTCTTC. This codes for CASSGWSPSPYNEQFF.

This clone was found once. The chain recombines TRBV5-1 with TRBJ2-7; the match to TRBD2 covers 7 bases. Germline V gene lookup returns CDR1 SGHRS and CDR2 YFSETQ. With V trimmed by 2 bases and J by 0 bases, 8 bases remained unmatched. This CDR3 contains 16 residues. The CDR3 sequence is CASSFPTSESSYEQYF. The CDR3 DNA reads TGCGCCAGCAGCTTTCCCACTAGCGAGAGCTCCTACGAGCAGTACTTC.

The CDR3 DNA reads as TGTGCCAGCACCCCCCCCGGCTCTGGAAACACCATATATTTT. Translating gives CASTPPGSGNTIYF. This chain joins TRBV28 and TRBJ1-3, with D uncertain. V was shortened by 7 bases and J by 0 bases, with 10 bases between the two germline ends. CDR1 and CDR2 from the germline V gene are MDHEN and SYDVKM. The CDR3 has 14 amino acids.

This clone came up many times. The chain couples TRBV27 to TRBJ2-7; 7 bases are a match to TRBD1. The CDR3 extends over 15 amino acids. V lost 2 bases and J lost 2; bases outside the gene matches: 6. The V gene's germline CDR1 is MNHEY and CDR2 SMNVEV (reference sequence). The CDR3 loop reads CASSLDSGQTYEQYF. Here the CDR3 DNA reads TGTGCCAGCAGTTTAGATTCGGGACAGACCTACGAGCAGTACTTC.

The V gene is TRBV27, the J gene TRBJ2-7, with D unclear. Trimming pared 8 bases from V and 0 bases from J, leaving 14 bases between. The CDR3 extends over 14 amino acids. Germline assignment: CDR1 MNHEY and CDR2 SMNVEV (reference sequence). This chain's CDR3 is CASGLDGVSYEQYF. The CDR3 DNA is TGTGCCAGCGGATTGGACGGAGTCTCCTACGAGCAGTACTTC.

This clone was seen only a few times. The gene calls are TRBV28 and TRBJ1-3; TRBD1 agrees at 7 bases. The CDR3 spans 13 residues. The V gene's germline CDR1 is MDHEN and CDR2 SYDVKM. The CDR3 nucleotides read TGTGGGTCACAGGGGTTCTCTGGAAACACCATATATTTT. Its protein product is CGSQGFSGNTIYF.

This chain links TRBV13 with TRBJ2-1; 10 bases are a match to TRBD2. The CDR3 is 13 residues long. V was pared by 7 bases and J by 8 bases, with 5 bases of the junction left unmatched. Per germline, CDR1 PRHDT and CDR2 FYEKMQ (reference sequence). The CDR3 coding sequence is TGTGCCAGCACTCTAGCGGGAGTTTATGAGCAGTTCTTC. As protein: CASTLAGVYEQFF. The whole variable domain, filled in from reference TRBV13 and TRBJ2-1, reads AAGVIQSPRHLIKEKRETATLKCYPIPRHDTVYWYQQGPGQDPQFLISFYEKMQSDKGSIPDRFSAQQFSDYHSELNMSSLELGDSALYFCASTLAGVYEQFFGPGTRLTVL.

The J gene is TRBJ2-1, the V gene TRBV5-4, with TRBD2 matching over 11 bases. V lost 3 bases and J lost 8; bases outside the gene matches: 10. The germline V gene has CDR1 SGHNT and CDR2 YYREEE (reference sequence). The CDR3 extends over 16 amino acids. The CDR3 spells CASSWGLAGGRDEQFF. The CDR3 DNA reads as TGTGCCAGCAGCTGGGGGTTAGCGGGAGGGCGGGATGAGCAGTTCTTC.

The CDR3 protein is CASSRPTGGREKLFF. The CDR3 DNA is TGTGCCAGCAGCAGACCAACAGGGGGCCGGGAAAAACTGTTTTTT. The J gene is TRBJ1-4, the V gene TRBV21-1; the DNA was not used to check the table's D call, TRBD1. TRBV21-1 is a recognized pseudogene. This CDR3 has 15 residues.

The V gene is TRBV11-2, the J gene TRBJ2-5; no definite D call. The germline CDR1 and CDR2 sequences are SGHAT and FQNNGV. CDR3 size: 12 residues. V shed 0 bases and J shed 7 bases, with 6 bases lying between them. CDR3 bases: TGTGCCAGCAGCTTAGATTACGGGACCCAGTACTTC. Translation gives CASSLDYGTQYF.

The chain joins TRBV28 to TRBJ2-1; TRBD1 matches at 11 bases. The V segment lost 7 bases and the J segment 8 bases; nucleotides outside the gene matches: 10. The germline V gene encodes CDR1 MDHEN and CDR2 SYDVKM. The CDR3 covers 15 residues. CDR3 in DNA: TGTGCCAGCAACGCCGGACAGGGGGCAGGGGATGAGCAGTTCTTC. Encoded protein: CASNAGQGAGDEQFF.

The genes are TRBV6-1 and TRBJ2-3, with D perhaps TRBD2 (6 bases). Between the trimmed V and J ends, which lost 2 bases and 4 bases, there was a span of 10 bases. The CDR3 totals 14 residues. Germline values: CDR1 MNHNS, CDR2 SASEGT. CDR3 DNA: TGTGCCAGCAGTGAACCCCGGGAGCCAGATACGCAGTATTTT. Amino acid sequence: CASSEPREPDTQYF.

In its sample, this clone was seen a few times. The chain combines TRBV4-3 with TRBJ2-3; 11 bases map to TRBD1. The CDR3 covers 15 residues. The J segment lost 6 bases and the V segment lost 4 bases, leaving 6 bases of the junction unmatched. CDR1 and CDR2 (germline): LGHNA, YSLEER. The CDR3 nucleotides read TGCGCCAGCAGCCCCGGACAGGGGGCGTGGGATACGCAGTATTTT. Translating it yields CASSPGQGAWDTQYF.

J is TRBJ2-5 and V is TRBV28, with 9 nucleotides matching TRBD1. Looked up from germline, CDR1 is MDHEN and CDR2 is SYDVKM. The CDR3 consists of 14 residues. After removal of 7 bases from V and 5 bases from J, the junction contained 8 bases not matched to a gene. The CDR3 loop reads CASKGDRVFETQYF. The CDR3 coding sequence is TGTGCCAGCAAGGGGGACAGGGTTTTTGAGACCCAGTACTTC.

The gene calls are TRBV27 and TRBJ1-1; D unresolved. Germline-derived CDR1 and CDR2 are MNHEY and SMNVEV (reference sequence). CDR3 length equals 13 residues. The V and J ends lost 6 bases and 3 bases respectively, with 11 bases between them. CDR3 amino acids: CASSLAGYTEAFF. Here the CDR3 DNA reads TGTGCCAGCAGCTTGGCAGGCTACACTGAAGCTTTCTTT.

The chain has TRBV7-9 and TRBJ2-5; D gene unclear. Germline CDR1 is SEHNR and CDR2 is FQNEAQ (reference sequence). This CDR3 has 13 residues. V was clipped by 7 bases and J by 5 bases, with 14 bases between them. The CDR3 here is CASTDIRRETQYF. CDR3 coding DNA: TGTGCCAGCACCGACATCCGAAGGGAGACCCAGTACTTC.

As DNA, the CDR3 is TGTGCCAGCAGTGTCCGGGGTACGCAGTATTTT. It codes for CASSVRGTQYF. V gene TRBV6-1 combines with J gene TRBJ2-3; tentatively, D is TRBD2 (5 bases). V gave up 4 bases and J gave up 8 bases, with 7 bases separating them. Germline V gene sequence: CDR1 MNHNS, CDR2 SASEGT. This CDR3 has 11 amino acids.

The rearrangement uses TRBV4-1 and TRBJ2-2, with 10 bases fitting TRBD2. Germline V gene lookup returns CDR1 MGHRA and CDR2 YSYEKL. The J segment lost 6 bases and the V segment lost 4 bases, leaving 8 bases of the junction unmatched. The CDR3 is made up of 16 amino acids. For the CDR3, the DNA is TGCGCCAGCAGCCCTCTAGCGGGAGTTAATCCCGGGGAGCTGTTTTTT. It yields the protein CASSPLAGVNPGELFF.

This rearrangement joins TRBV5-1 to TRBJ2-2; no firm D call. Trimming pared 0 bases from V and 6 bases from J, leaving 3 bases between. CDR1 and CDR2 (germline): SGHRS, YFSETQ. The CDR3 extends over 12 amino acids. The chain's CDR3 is CASSLGSGELFF. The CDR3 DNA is TGCGCCAGCAGCTTGGGCTCCGGGGAGCTGTTTTTT.

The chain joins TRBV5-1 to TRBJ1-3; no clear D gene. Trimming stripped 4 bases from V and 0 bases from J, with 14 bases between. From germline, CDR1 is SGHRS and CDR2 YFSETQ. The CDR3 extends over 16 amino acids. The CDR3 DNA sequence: TGCGCCAGCAGCCCCGACCCCACTGACTCTGGAAACACCATATATTTT. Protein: CASSPDPTDSGNTIYF.

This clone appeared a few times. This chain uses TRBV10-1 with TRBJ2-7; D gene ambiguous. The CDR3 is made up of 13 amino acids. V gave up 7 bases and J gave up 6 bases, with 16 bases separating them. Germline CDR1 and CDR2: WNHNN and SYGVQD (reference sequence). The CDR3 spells CASTDIDGGEQYF. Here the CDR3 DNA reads TGCGCCAGCACAGACATCGACGGTGGCGAGCAGTACTTC.

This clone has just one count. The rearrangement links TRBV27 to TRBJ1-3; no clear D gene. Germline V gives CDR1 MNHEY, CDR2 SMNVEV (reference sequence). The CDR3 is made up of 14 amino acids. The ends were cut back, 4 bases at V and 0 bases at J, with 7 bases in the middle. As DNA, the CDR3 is TGTGCCAGCAGTTCCGGGTTCTCTGGAAACACCATATATTTT. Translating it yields CASSSGFSGNTIYF.

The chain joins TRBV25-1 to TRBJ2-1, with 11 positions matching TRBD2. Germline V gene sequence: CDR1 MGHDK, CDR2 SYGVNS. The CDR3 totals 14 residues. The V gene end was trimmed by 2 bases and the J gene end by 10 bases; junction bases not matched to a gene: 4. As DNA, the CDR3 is TGTGCCAGCAGTGAACTAGCGGGAGGCGGCGAGCAGTTCTTC. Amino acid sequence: CASSELAGGGEQFF.

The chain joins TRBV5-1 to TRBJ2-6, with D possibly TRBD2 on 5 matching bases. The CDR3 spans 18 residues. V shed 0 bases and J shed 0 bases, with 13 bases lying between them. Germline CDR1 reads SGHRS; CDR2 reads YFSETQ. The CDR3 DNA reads TGCGCCAGCAGCTTGGATCGGGGTCCAAACTCTGGGGCCAACGTCCTGACTTTC. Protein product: CASSLDRGPNSGANVLTF.

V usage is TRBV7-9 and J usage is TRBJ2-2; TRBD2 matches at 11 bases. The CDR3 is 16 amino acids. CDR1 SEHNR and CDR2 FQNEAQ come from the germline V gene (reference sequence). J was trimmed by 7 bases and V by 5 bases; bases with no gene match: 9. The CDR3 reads CASSHGLAGVGGELFF. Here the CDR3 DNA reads TGTGCCAGCAGCCATGGACTAGCGGGTGTTGGCGGGGAGCTGTTTTTT.